This T cell receptor (beta chain) was obtained from a study of T cell responses to AZD1222 COVID-19 vaccine. In the study overall: Both about-4-week and about-12-week second-dose recipients were combined. The study, taken as a whole, reports: Just a handful of AZD1222 recipients tested seropositive at baseline. Reportedly, nearly half of unique spike TCRs recognized epitopes outside B.1.351/B.1.1.7 mutations.

On this clone itself: Its target is not known. Other nucleotide sequences from this sample produce the same CDR3.

Some clones are missing from TCRdb's copy, which holds only in-frame ones; the method was immunoSEQ multiplex PCR. Seen here are about 56,000 clones, 80% to 90% observed once, and the top ten hold over 12%. The CDR3 length is 14 residues. From germline, CDR1 is SGHTA and CDR2 FQGTGA. Trimming removed 5 bases from V and 5 bases from J, with 15 bases in between. The rearrangement uses TRBV7-3 and TRBJ2-5; D possibly corresponds to TRBD1 (5 bases). The source of this sequence is an adult in good health. The sample in question was peripheral blood, obtained on day 0 of AZD1222 vaccination. As DNA, the CDR3 is TGTGCCAGCAGCATTGGAGCAGGGTCGGAGACCCAGTACTTC. The encoded protein is CASSIGAGSETQYF.